Shown below are 24 T cell receptor beta chains from a single sample sequenced in a study of shared clonotypes between healthy human individuals. Some clones are missing from TCRdb's copy, which holds only in-frame ones; the method was immunoSEQ multiplex PCR. Of 850,000 to 1,200,000 clones listed, approximately 68% were seen once; the top ten hold roughly 1.5%. Source material: memory CD4+ T cells sorted from blood. As to subset: CD45RA-negative fraction. Source of these receptors: a man younger than 30 in good health.

The chain carries TRBV28 and TRBJ1-3, with 7 bases matching TRBD1. Germline V lookup: CDR1 MDHEN, CDR2 SYDVKM. V was clipped by 6 bases and J by 2 bases; unmatched bases: 4. The CDR3 extends over 14 amino acids. The CDR3 sequence: CASRKTGTGNTIYF. The CDR3 DNA follows: TGTGCCAGCAGAAAGACAGGGACTGGAAACACCATATATTTT.

In the case of this clone: Other nucleotide sequences in the sample specify the same CDR3. The rearrangement uses TRBV29-1 and TRBJ2-3, with 8 bases fitting TRBD2. V lost 2 bases, J lost 5 bases, and 0 bases stayed unmatched. This CDR3 is 12 amino acids long. The germline V gene encodes CDR1 SQVTM and CDR2 ANQGSEA. CDR3 sequence (DNA): TGCAGCGTTGAACGGGGGGGAGATACGCAGTATTTT. It codes for CSVERGGDTQYF.

The gene calls are TRBV4-1 and TRBJ2-1; 11 bases agree with TRBD2. CDR3 length: 16 residues. V shed 4 bases, J shed 8 bases, and the junction held 10 bases outside the gene matches. Germline CDR1 and CDR2: MGHRA and YSYEKL. The chain's CDR3 is CASSLFSGRAGDEQFF. The CDR3 DNA reads TGCGCCAGCAGCCTCTTTAGCGGGAGGGCCGGCGATGAGCAGTTCTTC.

V is TRBV6-1 and J is TRBJ2-2, with 7 bases identical to TRBD2. V lost 6 bases and J lost 1; bases outside the gene matches: 2. The germline gives CDR1 MNHNS, CDR2 SASEGT. This CDR3 has 14 amino acids. The CDR3 coding sequence is TGTGCCAGCAGGGGAGGGCTGAACACCGGGGAGCTGTTTTTT. This translates into CASRGGLNTGELFF.

The rearrangement links TRBV30 to TRBJ2-2, with 8 bases that match TRBD1. The V gene's germline CDR1 is GTSNPN and CDR2 SVGIG (reference sequence). The J segment lost 1 base and the V segment lost 4 bases, leaving 2 bases of the junction unmatched. The CDR3 is 14 residues long. This CDR3 is CAWKDRGNTGELFF. DNA for the CDR3: TGTGCCTGGAAAGACAGGGGGAACACCGGGGAGCTGTTTTTT.

V and J are TRBV30 and TRBJ2-4; maybe TRBD1 (6 bases). This CDR3 comprises 15 residues. The V end lost 0 bases, the J end lost 8 bases, and 17 bases lay between the germline ends. Germline CDR1 reads GTSNPN; CDR2 reads SVGIG (reference sequence). The CDR3 sequence: CAWSVLRGTEHIQYF. CDR3 nucleotide sequence: TGTGCCTGGAGTGTACTCAGGGGCACGGAACACATTCAGTACTTC.

This chain links TRBV25-1 with TRBJ1-6, with 7 nucleotides matching TRBD1. Per germline, CDR1 MGHDK and CDR2 SYGVNS. This CDR3 comprises 14 residues. The ends lost 8 bases at V and 7 bases at J; junction bases unmatched: 8. CDR3 sequence: CASAPGQINSPLHF. The CDR3 coding sequence is TGTGCCAGCGCACCGGGACAGATAAATTCACCCCTCCACTTT.

This clone was seen only once. This chain links TRBV5-6 with TRBJ2-3, with 7 positions matching TRBD1. V lost 0 bases, J lost 0 bases, and 7 bases stayed unmatched. The CDR3 covers 17 residues. CDR1 and CDR2 from the germline V gene are SGHDT and YYEEEE. CDR3 nucleotide sequence: TGTGCCAGCAGCTTGGACAGGGGTCCTGCTAGCACAGATACGCAGTATTTT. The encoded protein is CASSLDRGPASTDTQYF.

This clone has a single count. At one of its ends the junction is not consistent with the germline gene, which may arise from a read error. The CDR3 DNA is TGTGCCAGCAGCCCGCTGACTAGCGGAGCCACCTGGATGGACTTC. Amino acid sequence: CASSPLTSGATWMDF. This rearrangement joins TRBV7-9 to TRBJ2-7, with 9 bases aligning to TRBD2. This CDR3 is built from 15 residues. Germline lookup yields CDR1 SEHNR and CDR2 FQNEAQ (reference sequence).

The chain carries TRBV7-1 and TRBJ2-1; the match to TRBD2 covers 15 bases. TRBV7-1 is placed among ORFs of uncertain function. The CDR3 sequence is 16 residues long. V dropped 5 bases and J dropped 6; count of bases not matched to a gene: 5. The CDR3 protein is CASSTRTSGRVNEQFF. DNA for the CDR3: TGTGCCAGCAGCACCAGGACTAGCGGGAGGGTCAATGAGCAGTTCTTC.

Concerning this clone itself: Compared with germline, one end of the junction differs, possibly owing to a read error. The chain uses TRBV7-8 and TRBJ2-5; D gene unclear. The CDR3 consists of 16 residues. From germline, CDR1 is SGHVS and CDR2 FQNEAQ. The CDR3 region has the DNA TGTGCCAGCAGTTTAGGAGCCCCCCTCGTCCAAGAGACCCAGTACTTC. Translation gives CASSLGAPLVQETQYF.

Concerning this clone: It may be a read error: a sequence one base away is much more abundant. The sample carries other DNA sequences with the same CDR3. The chain uses TRBV7-9 and TRBJ2-3; D gene unclear. The CDR3 has 11 amino acids. Germline CDR1 and CDR2: SEHNR and FQNEAQ (reference sequence). Between the trimmed V and J ends, which lost 3 bases and 3 bases, there was a span of 1 base. The CDR3 sequence is CASSLTDTQYF. The CDR3 region has the DNA TGTGCCAGCAGCTTGACAGATACGCAGTATTTT.

The rearrangement links TRBV14 to TRBJ2-7; D is perhaps TRBD1 (6 bases). The length of the CDR3 is 14 residues. Germline-derived CDR1 and CDR2 are SGHDN and FVKESK. The ends were cut back, 0 bases at V and 4 bases at J, with 10 bases in the middle. In DNA form, the CDR3 reads TGTGCCAGCAGCCAAGACCCGGGACATTACGAGCAGTACTTC. Its translation: CASSQDPGHYEQYF.

The chain joins TRBV7-9 to TRBJ1-2; maybe TRBD1 (5 bases). This CDR3 contains 12 residues. CDR1 SEHNR and CDR2 FQNEAQ come from the germline V gene (reference sequence). V was cut by 6 bases and J by 8 bases, with 13 bases left in between. The CDR3 sequence is CASRGEADGYTF. As DNA, the CDR3 is TGTGCCAGCAGGGGGGAGGCTGACGGCTACACCTTC.

V usage is TRBV5-6 and J usage is TRBJ2-2; TRBD1 aligns across 9 bases. V was clipped by 5 bases and J by 6 bases; unmatched bases: 8. CDR3 size: 15 residues. CDR1 and CDR2 from the germline V gene are SGHDT and YYEEEE. The CDR3 region is CASSYRDRVAGELFF. DNA of the CDR3: TGTGCCAGCAGTTACCGGGACAGGGTTGCCGGGGAGCTGTTTTTT.

This chain links TRBV18 with TRBJ2-3; D may match TRBD1 or TRBD2 (6 bases each). The CDR3 length is 16 residues. CDR1 and CDR2 from the germline V gene are KGHSH and LQKENI. Trimming took off 6 bases at V and 3 bases at J, with 19 bases between the two ends. Here the CDR3 reads CASSPGGRRITDTQYF. The CDR3 bases are TGTGCCAGCTCGCCTGGGGGGCGGAGGATAACAGATACGCAGTATTTT.

Concerning this clone itself: A junction boundary mismatches the germline segment, possibly from a read error. This rearrangement joins TRBV7-9 to TRBJ1-2; D is unresolved. The CDR3 is 12 amino acids. CDR1 and CDR2 (germline): SEHNR, FQNEAQ (reference sequence). CDR3 amino acids: CAVPRTTYDYTF. CDR3 DNA: TGTGCCGTCCCGCGGACGACTTATGACTACACCTTC.

Concerning this clone itself: This may arise from a read error, as a much more abundant clone is one base away. Distinct nucleotide sequences in the sample also encode this CDR3. This chain links TRBV28 with TRBJ2-5; 11 nucleotides line up with TRBD2. The CDR3 has 15 residues. From germline, CDR1 is MDHEN and CDR2 SYDVKM. With V trimmed by 2 bases and J by 2 bases, 1 base remained unmatched. CDR3 nucleotides: TGTGCCAGCAGTTTAACTAGCGGGGGTCAAGAGACCCAGTACTTC. This translates into CASSLTSGGQETQYF. Together with reference TRBV28 and TRBJ2-5, the CDR3 gives the full variable domain: DVKVTQSSRYLVKRTGEKVFLECVQDMDHENMFWYRQDPGLGLRLIYFSYDVKMKEKGDIPEGYSVSREKKERFSLILESASTNQTSMYLCASSLTSGGQETQYFGPGTRLLVL.

The chain has TRBV27 and TRBJ2-5; TRBD2 might be the D (7 bases). Trimming removed 7 bases at V and 5 bases at J, with 23 bases between. Germline loops: CDR1 MNHEY, CDR2 SMNVEV (reference sequence). The CDR3 has 16 residues. CDR3 region: CASNQGGDYPWETQYF. The DNA for the CDR3 is TGTGCCAGCAACCAAGGGGGGGACTACCCCTGGGAGACCCAGTACTTC.

This sequence joins TRBV29-1 and TRBJ1-1; tentatively, D is TRBD1 (5 bases). The ends were cut back, 7 bases at V and 1 base at J, with 16 bases in the middle. This CDR3 is 14 amino acids long. Germline assignment: CDR1 SQVTM and CDR2 ANQGSEA. The CDR3 sequence: CSAAEGTTNTEAFF. CDR3 nucleotides: TGCAGCGCCGCGGAGGGGACGACGAACACTGAAGCTTTCTTT.

About this clone: Additional DNA sequences in this sample encode the identical CDR3. This rearrangement joins TRBV10-2 to TRBJ1-5; D possibly corresponds to TRBD1 (5 bases). The CDR3 length is 14 residues. V was pared by 4 bases and J by 6 bases, with 13 bases between. Germline V lookup: CDR1 WSHSY, CDR2 SAAADI. Here the CDR3 reads CASSGQGGGQPQHF. CDR3 nucleotides: TGCGCCAGCAGTGGGCAGGGAGGCGGTCAGCCCCAGCATTTT.

The rearrangement joins TRBV6-6 to TRBJ2-4; TRBD1 agrees at 9 bases. CDR3 length: 15 amino acids. CDR1 and CDR2 (germline): MNHNY, SVGAGI (reference sequence). The trim removed 1 base at V and 6 bases at J, leaving 4 bases unmatched. CDR3 nucleotide sequence: TGTGCCAGCAGTTACTGGTCGGGACAGGGAAACATTCAGTACTTC. Protein product: CASSYWSGQGNIQYF.

This chain joins TRBV10-1 and TRBJ1-1; D may be TRBD1 (6 bases). Trimming stripped 0 bases from V and 4 bases from J, with 15 bases between. The CDR3 runs 16 residues. The germline CDR1 and CDR2 sequences are WNHNN and SYGVQD (reference sequence). CDR3: CASSESRGGTITEAFF. The CDR3 DNA sequence: TGCGCCAGCAGTGAGTCGAGGGGGGGGACGATCACTGAAGCTTTCTTT.

CDR3 in amino acids: CASSVMTVNTEAFF. The CDR3 DNA is TGTGCCAGCAGCGTCATGACAGTGAACACTGAAGCTTTCTTT. The chain links TRBV6-1 to TRBJ1-1, with D possibly TRBD1 on 5 matching bases. V was cut by 6 bases and J by 0 bases, with 11 bases left in between. Germline CDR1 reads MNHNS; CDR2 reads SASEGT. The CDR3 has 14 residues.